This T cell receptor (beta chain) was captured by sequencing in a study of breast tumors, draining lymph nodes, adjacent tissues. General study results and limits: Tumor TCR diversity was below lymph nodes but above nontumor tissue. That most tumor T cells come from lymph nodes remained unproven.

The CDR3 covers 17 residues. The J segment lost 0 bases and the V segment lost 5 bases, leaving 9 bases of the junction unmatched. Germline V lookup: CDR1 SEHNR, CDR2 FQNEAQ (reference sequence). TCRdb independently ran MiXCR on the multiplex PCR reads; one entry per CDR3 protein. Counted here are around 170,000 distinct CDR3 sequences, around a third occurring once; the ten biggest clones make up 3.5% to 4.5%. Samples came from axillary lymph nodes draining the breast cancer. With respect to this clonotype: Antigen: not known.

The origin of this receptor is a female donor with breast cancer. Some clones in this sample may be carry-over from other donors' samples. The J gene is TRBJ1-1, the V gene TRBV7-9; TRBD1 matches at 10 bases. The sample was axillary lymph node tissue. CDR3 amino acids: CASSTRTGGVMNTEAFF. The CDR3, as DNA: TGTGCCAGCAGCACCCGGACAGGGGGAGTGATGAACACTGAAGCTTTCTTT.